This is a list of T cell receptor beta chains from one sample in a study of post-analysis software for immune sequencing data. MiXCR, applied by TCRdb to the PCR reads, yields one record per CDR3 protein. Seen here are about 500,000 distinct CDR3 sequences, 45% observed once, and the top ten hold about 12%. Sequencing was performed on blood. These receptor sequences come from a girl between 10 and 17 years old with multiple sclerosis. Both conserved end residues are part of each CDR3. The D gene is left open where the match is weak. For some rows the clone size is stated as once, few or many, or as a class when expanded; others skip it.

abundance	v_gene	j_gene	d_gene	CDR3nt	CDR3aa
-	TRBV5-1	TRBJ2-7	TRBD2	TGCGCCAGCAGCTTGCCGCTAGCGGGGGACTACGACGAGCAGTACTTC	CASSLPLAGDYDEQYF
few	TRBV6-6	TRBJ2-5	TRBD2	TGTGCCAGCAGGGGACCCAGGACTAGCGGGATCCCGGAGACCCAGTACTTC	CASRGPRTSGIPETQYF
few	TRBV20-1	TRBJ2-1	TRBD2	TGCAGGGCCGAAGGGACTAGCGGTTACAATGAGCAGTTCTTC	CRAEGTSGYNEQFF
few	TRBV7-2	TRBJ2-7	-	TGTGCCAGCAGCTTAGTAGGGGACTCTTCCTACGAGCAGTACTTC	CASSLVGDSSYEQYF
few	TRBV4-1	TRBJ2-3	TRBD2	TGCGCCAGCAGCCAAGTAAGCGGGAGTAGTATGACAGATACGCAGTATTTT	CASSQVSGSSMTDTQYF
-	TRBV28	TRBJ2-1	-	TGTGCCAGCCAGCAGGGGGGTCTCGACAATGAGCAGTTCTTC	CASQQGGLDNEQFF
-	TRBV27	TRBJ1-6	TRBD1	TGTGCCAGCAGACCCGGGACAGGGGAGTCACCCCTCCACTTT	CASRPGTGESPLHF
-	TRBV12-3/TRBV12-4	TRBJ2-3	-	TGTGCCAGCAGTTCCGCGGGACCAGATACGCAGTATTTT	CASSSAGPDTQYF
once	TRBV27	TRBJ2-1	-	TGTGCCAGCAGTTCCTCCCGCGGGGACTCCTACAATGAGCAGTTCTTC	CASSSSRGDSYNEQFF
-	TRBV12-3/TRBV12-4	TRBJ1-5	TRBD1	TGTGCCAGCAGTCTGACAGGGGGCAGGTATCAGCCCCAGCATTTT	CASSLTGGRYQPQHF
few	TRBV20-1	TRBJ1-1	-	TGCAGTGCTAGAGTAACCGGACGGAAGACTGAAGCTTTCTTT	CSARVTGRKTEAFF
-	TRBV4-2	TRBJ2-3	-	TGTGCCAGCAGCCAAGATCTAGTGGTAGCTAGTGGGATGGATACGCAGTATTTT	CASSQDLVVASGMDTQYF
-	TRBV20-1	TRBJ2-7	-	TGCAGTGCTAGATCCACGACAGAGCAGTACTTC	CSARSTTEQYF
-	TRBV7-2	TRBJ2-3	-	TGTGCCAGCAGCTTAGGTCAACTAGCATCTGGAACGCAGTATTTT	CASSLGQLASGTQYF
many	TRBV20-1	TRBJ2-1	TRBD2	TGCAGTGCCCCCCCGCGGCTAGCGGACAATGAGCAGTTCTTC	CSAPPRLADNEQFF
-	TRBV7-8	TRBJ2-7	-	TGTGCCAGCAGCACAACCGGGACTCGCTCCTACGAGCAGTACTTC	CASSTTGTRSYEQYF
-	TRBV7-2	TRBJ2-7	-	TGTGCCAGCAGCTTAGGCATCCGCGTATACGAGCAGTACTTC	CASSLGIRVYEQYF
few	TRBV5-6	TRBJ2-7	TRBD2	TGTGCCAGCAGCCCGGGACTAGCGGGAGCGGACGAGCAGTACTTC	CASSPGLAGADEQYF
-	TRBV7-2	TRBJ2-7	-	TGTGCCAGCAGCGAAAAATCGGGACTTTCCTACGAGCAGTACTTC	CASSEKSGLSYEQYF
few	TRBV9	TRBJ2-1	-	TGTGCCAGCAGCGTAGATACTAACAATGAGCAGTTCTTC	CASSVDTNNEQFF
-	TRBV20-1	TRBJ2-5	-	TGCAGTGCTAGAGATTACAGCCAAGAGACCCAGTACTTC	CSARDYSQETQYF
-	TRBV5-1	TRBJ1-1	-	TGCGCCAGCAGCATAGTCAGTGCTGAAGCTTTCTTT	CASSIVSAEAFF
-	TRBV4-1	TRBJ2-4	-	TGCGCCAGCAGCCAAGGGTGGGCCAAAAACATTCAGTACTTC	CASSQGWAKNIQYF
-	TRBV2	TRBJ2-5	TRBD2	TGTGCCAGCACACTAGCGGGAGCCCCGGGGATGGAGACCCAGTACTTC	CASTLAGAPGMETQYF
-	TRBV6-5	TRBJ1-4	-	TGTGCCAGCAGCCCTGGGCGAGATAATGAAAAACTGTTTTTT	CASSPGRDNEKLFF
-	TRBV24-1	TRBJ2-7	-	TGTGCCACCAGTAGCGGTTCCTACGAGCAGTACTTC	CATSSGSYEQYF
few	TRBV27	TRBJ2-3	-	TGTGCCAGCAGCTTCGAGCCCACAGATACGCAGTATTTT	CASSFEPTDTQYF
-	TRBV6-2/TRBV6-3	TRBJ1-1	-	TGTGCCAGCAGTTATAGCCCGGGACAGAACACTGAAGCTTTCTTT	CASSYSPGQNTEAFF
-	TRBV29-1	TRBJ1-2	-	TGCAGCGTTGAGGTGGCGGGGAATGGCTACACCTTC	CSVEVAGNGYTF
few	TRBV20-1	TRBJ2-7	-	TGCAGTGCTAGAGATCGCCAGGAGCCAGCCTACGAGCAGTACTTC	CSARDRQEPAYEQYF
-	TRBV29-1	TRBJ2-2	-	TGCAGCGTTGAGTCGGACACGCACACCGGGGAGCTGTTTTTT	CSVESDTHTGELFF
-	TRBV7-2	TRBJ2-7	TRBD2	TGTGCCAGCAGCTTAGCGGCTAGCGGGAGGTTCGGTGCCGAGCAGTACTTC	CASSLAASGRFGAEQYF
few	TRBV29-1	TRBJ1-2	TRBD1	TGCAGCGTAGGACAGACAGGGTATGGCTACACCTTC	CSVGQTGYGYTF
once	TRBV7-8	TRBJ2-7	TRBD2	TGTGCCAGCAGCTTAGAACATGGGCTAGCGGCTCGTATGGGGCAGTACTTC	CASSLEHGLAARMGQYF
few	TRBV29-1	TRBJ2-7	-	TGCAGCGTTGAAGCCTACCGGGACCGAACCTACGAGCAGTACTTC	CSVEAYRDRTYEQYF
-	TRBV12-3/TRBV12-4	TRBJ1-1	-	TGTGCCAGCAGTTTATTTTCTGGGGGCCCTGAAGCTTTCTTT	CASSLFSGGPEAFF
-	TRBV9	TRBJ1-1	-	TGTGCCAGCAGCGTAGAACAGGCCAAGGGGGGCACTGAAGCTTTCTTT	CASSVEQAKGGTEAFF
-	TRBV12-5	TRBJ2-7	TRBD2	TGCTTCGGCGCGGGAGTAGAGGGCTACGAGCAGTACTTC	CFGAGVEGYEQYF
-	TRBV20-1	TRBJ2-1	-	TGCAGTGCGCCTGTGTACAATGAGCAGTTCTTC	CSAPVYNEQFF
-	TRBV20-1	TRBJ2-1	TRBD2	TGCAGTAATCTAGCGGGAGTAGCCAACAATGAGCAGTTCTTC	CSNLAGVANNEQFF
-	TRBV11-2	TRBJ1-1	TRBD1	TGTGCCAGCAGCGTAACAGGGGTGAGGTTGACGAACACTGAAGCTTTCTTT	CASSVTGVRLTNTEAFF
-	TRBV29-1	TRBJ2-1	TRBD2	TGCAGCGTTAGGAGGGTAGCGGGGTACAATGAGCAGTTCTTC	CSVRRVAGYNEQFF
few	TRBV7-9	TRBJ2-7	-	TGTGCCAGCAGCTTAGGGTCAGCCTACGAGCAGTACTTC	CASSLGSAYEQYF
few	TRBV27	TRBJ1-2	TRBD1	TGTGCCAGCAGTCAGGGGGTTAACTATGGCTACACCTTC	CASSQGVNYGYTF
-	TRBV5-1	TRBJ2-7	-	TGCGCCAGCAGCTTGACCCTTCTTGGAGAGCAGTACTTC	CASSLTLLGEQYF
many	TRBV28	TRBJ2-5	-	TGTGCCAGCAGTGTGGACAGAAAAGAGACCCAGTACTTC	CASSVDRKETQYF
-	TRBV11-2	TRBJ2-7	-	TGTGCCAGCAGCTTGGACTACCCCGTCCGCTACGAGCAGTACTTC	CASSLDYPVRYEQYF
-	TRBV27	TRBJ2-5	-	TGTGCCAGCAGTATCCTCGGACCCCGAAGGAAAGAGACCCAGTACTTC	CASSILGPRRKETQYF
-	TRBV28	TRBJ2-7	-	TGTGCCAGCGCCTTGGGGTACGAGCAGTACTTC	CASALGYEQYF